The 24 T cell receptor beta chains below were found in one sample sequenced in a study of CD8+ T cells in alopecia areata (dated by TCRdb to between 2017 and 2018). The library came from the immunoSEQ multiplex PCR assay. For TCR sequencing, RNA was extracted from every sample and reverse transcribed into cDNA to serve as template. TCRdb's version of the immuneACCESS table is confined to in-frame rearrangements and falls short of the full clone set. An unresolved V gene accounts for under half of the shortfall where checked; the remainder is of unknown origin. The sample has approximately 150,000 clones on record, over 45% of them singletons. Approximately 7% of the sample is held by the ten biggest clonotypes. The sample was CD4+ T cells sorted from blood. These receptors were obtained from a human donor with alopecia areata.

This clone appeared a few times. Other DNA sequences in this specimen translate into the identical CDR3. The chain combines TRBV29-1 with TRBJ2-7; D ambiguous. The V gene lost 1 base and the J gene lost 2 bases, with 3 bases spanning the gap. Per germline, CDR1 SQVTM and CDR2 ANQGSEA. The CDR3 is 11 amino acids. The CDR3 region is CSVEGAYEQYF. The CDR3 nucleotides are TGCAGCGTTGAAGGTGCCTACGAGCAGTACTTC.

This chain joins TRBV5-1 and TRBJ2-3; 7 bases align to TRBD2. Germline CDR1 and CDR2: SGHRS and YFSETQ. The length of the CDR3 is 16 residues. Trimming at V came to 0 bases and at J to 2 bases, leaving 6 bases not matched to a gene. The CDR3 here is CASSLVPAGNTDTQYF. The DNA of the CDR3 is TGCGCCAGCAGCTTGGTACCAGCGGGGAACACAGATACGCAGTATTTT.

Here the CDR3 DNA reads TGCGCCAGCAGCTTAGAACCGGTTTCCTACAATGAGCAGTTCTTC. Translation: CASSLEPVSYNEQFF. This rearrangement joins TRBV5-1 to TRBJ2-1; D uncertain. The CDR3 is 15 residues long. The germline V gene encodes CDR1 SGHRS and CDR2 YFSETQ. The V end was cut by 2 bases, the J end by 1 base, with 10 bases between.

This clone was detected only once. V and J are TRBV30 and TRBJ1-2; TRBD1 might be the D (6 bases). This CDR3 is 12 amino acids long. Germline CDR1 reads GTSNPN; CDR2 reads SVGIG (reference sequence). V dropped 2 bases and J dropped 3 bases, with 7 bases sitting between them. CDR3 sequence reads: CAWSQGYYGYTF. For the CDR3, the DNA is TGTGCCTGGAGTCAGGGGTACTATGGCTACACCTTC.

The table lists this clone with a few counts. A junction boundary mismatches the germline segment, possibly from a read error. The rearrangement joins TRBV4-1 to TRBJ1-5; D gene ambiguous. The V gene's germline CDR1 is MGHRA and CDR2 YSYEKL. This CDR3 region has 15 residues. CDR3 DNA: TGCGCCAGCAGCCAAGCGATCTTGAGGCAGGTACCCCCGGATTTT. It is translated as CASSQAILRQVPPDF.

The sample holds a few counts of this clone. The chain's CDR3 is CASMHATNEKLFF. The CDR3 DNA reads TGTGCCAGCATGCATGCAACTAATGAAAAACTGTTTTTT. The V gene is TRBV6-5, the J gene TRBJ1-4; D gene ambiguous. In germline, CDR1 is MNHEY, CDR2 SVGAGI. The CDR3 runs 13 residues. The germline V and J ends were trimmed by 7 bases and 0 bases, with 6 bases remaining between them.

This clone was detected only a few times. V and J are TRBV5-1 and TRBJ2-5; TRBD1 is a possible D gene (6 bases). Trimming removed 7 bases from V and 2 bases from J, with 15 bases in between. Germline V gives CDR1 SGHRS, CDR2 YFSETQ. The CDR3 extends over 14 amino acids. CDR3 amino acids: CASGRQASQETQYF. CDR3 coding DNA: TGCGCCAGCGGAAGACAGGCGTCACAAGAGACCCAGTACTTC.

V and J are TRBV20-1 and TRBJ2-7; a weak D match, TRBD1 (6 bases). CDR3 length: 11 residues. The ends were cut back, 7 bases at V and 3 bases at J, with 10 bases in the middle. Germline values: CDR1 DFQATT, CDR2 SNEGSKA (reference sequence). The DNA for the CDR3 is TGCAGTGTTGAGACAGGCTACGAGCAGTACTTC. The encoded protein is CSVETGYEQYF.

The chain links TRBV11-2 to TRBJ2-1; no clear D gene. CDR1 is SGHAT, CDR2 FQNNGV, per germline. The ends were cut back, 3 bases at V and 9 bases at J, with 12 bases in the middle. The CDR3 extends over 13 amino acids. The CDR3 protein is CASSFSDFIEQFF. The CDR3 nucleotides read TGTGCCAGCAGCTTTTCGGATTTTATTGAGCAGTTCTTC.

The sample holds a few counts of this clone. The chain uses TRBV2 and TRBJ2-1, with D maybe TRBD2 (6 bases). Trimming took off 3 bases at V and 10 bases at J, with 16 bases between the two ends. This CDR3 has 14 amino acids. Looked up from germline, CDR1 is SNHLY and CDR2 is FYNNEI. Written as DNA, the CDR3 is TGTGCCAGCAGTGAGTTGGGGACTTTGGGAGAGCAGTTCTTC. It translates to CASSELGTLGEQFF.

This clone was picked up a small number of times. The chain joins TRBV29-1 to TRBJ2-3; D is unresolved. Germline CDR1 is SQVTM and CDR2 is ANQGSEA. Between the trimmed V and J ends, which lost 4 bases and 6 bases, there was a span of 8 bases. This CDR3 is built from 11 residues. The CDR3 region is CSVGTPDTQYF. The DNA for the CDR3 is TGCAGCGTTGGGACCCCGGATACGCAGTATTTT.

This clone came up a few times. The V gene is TRBV14, the J gene TRBJ2-7; D remains unclear. This CDR3 spans 11 amino acids. Germline V gives CDR1 SGHDN, CDR2 FVKESK. V dropped 3 bases and J dropped 3 bases, with 3 bases sitting between them. The CDR3 spells CASSHFYEQYF. The CDR3 nucleotides read TGTGCCAGCAGCCATTTCTACGAGCAGTACTTC.

This clone has just one count. V usage is TRBV29-1 and J usage is TRBJ1-1; D unclear. CDR3 length: 13 residues. V was clipped by 1 base and J by 4 bases, with 10 bases between them. Germline values: CDR1 SQVTM, CDR2 ANQGSEA. CDR3 sequence (DNA): TGCAGCGTTGAAGTTATGGGGAGCACTGAAGCTTTCTTT. This codes for CSVEVMGSTEAFF.

V and J are TRBV14 and TRBJ2-1; D may correspond to TRBD1 or TRBD2 (5 bases each). CDR1 and CDR2 from the germline V gene are SGHDN and FVKESK. Trimming took 4 bases from V and 0 from J, leaving 13 bases between them. The CDR3 loop spans 16 amino acids. The CDR3 sequence: CASSPRRGSSYNEQFF. The CDR3 DNA follows: TGTGCCAGCAGCCCGAGACGGGGCAGCTCCTACAATGAGCAGTTCTTC.

The chain carries TRBV5-1 and TRBJ2-7; 8 bases are shared with TRBD1. Trimming took 7 bases from V and 0 from J; bases not matched to a gene: 9. The germline V gene encodes CDR1 SGHRS and CDR2 YFSETQ. This CDR3 is 15 amino acids long. CDR3 in amino acids: CASGRTGTGSYEQYF. DNA for the CDR3: TGCGCCAGCGGAAGGACCGGGACAGGCTCCTACGAGCAGTACTTC.

The CDR3 DNA is TGTGCCAGCAGCTTACGGGCCAGGGCGGTCGGGGAGCTGTTTTTT. Protein sequence: CASSLRARAVGELFF. This chain joins TRBV7-3 and TRBJ2-2, with a tentative D call TRBD1 (5 bases). This CDR3 spans 15 amino acids. Germline loops: CDR1 SGHTA, CDR2 FQGTGA. V was shortened by 2 bases and J by 7 bases, with 14 bases between the two germline ends.

This clone was counted a few times. The V call is TRBV30, the J call TRBJ2-4; TRBD2 agrees at 7 bases. The germline CDR1 and CDR2 sequences are GTSNPN and SVGIG (reference sequence). V gave up 3 bases and J gave up 0 bases; unmatched junction bases: 14. This CDR3 is built from 18 residues. CDR3 residues: CAWRRGGTGGLAKNIQYF. CDR3 bases: TGTGCCTGGAGGCGGGGCGGAACGGGAGGTCTAGCCAAAAACATTCAGTACTTC.

For this clone: One end of the junction does not line up with germline, which may come from a read error. V and J are TRBV20-1 and TRBJ2-5; the D gene is possibly TRBD2 (5 bases). The CDR3 spans 11 residues. CDR1 and CDR2 (germline): DFQATT, SNEGSKA (reference sequence). In nucleotides, the CDR3 is TGCAGTTCTAGCTCCCGAGAGACCCAGTACTTC. Its translation is CSSSSRETQYF.

The chain has TRBV7-8 and TRBJ1-1; the D gene is possibly TRBD1 (5 bases). The CDR3 has 14 residues. V lost 7 bases and J 0 bases, leaving 12 bases between the germline ends. Per germline, CDR1 SGHVS and CDR2 FQNEAQ. CDR3 DNA sequence: TGTGCCAGCAACCGGGACCCCATGAACACTGAAGCTTTCTTT. It yields the protein CASNRDPMNTEAFF.

The V gene is TRBV7-8, the J gene TRBJ2-5; D remains ambiguous. Germline CDR1 SGHVS, CDR2 FQNEAQ. The length of the CDR3 is 13 residues. V was clipped by 6 bases and J by 2 bases, with 10 bases between them. The CDR3: CASRTPEQETQYF. The CDR3 DNA reads as TGTGCCAGCAGGACGCCTGAGCAAGAGACCCAGTACTTC. Using reference TRBV7-8 and TRBJ2-5 for the parts outside the CDR3, the full variable domain is GAGVSQSPRYKVAKRGQDVALRCDPISGHVSLFWYQQALGQGPEFLTYFQNEAQLDKSGLPSDRFFAERPEGSVSTLKIQRTQQEDSAVYLCASRTPEQETQYFGPGTRLLVL.

V gene TRBV29-1 combines with J gene TRBJ1-1; D is ambiguous. Per the germline V gene, CDR1 is SQVTM and CDR2 is ANQGSEA. V lost 7 bases and J 2 bases, leaving 17 bases between the germline ends. The CDR3 runs 14 residues. This CDR3 reads CSATGGGFNTEAFF. Written as DNA, the CDR3 is TGCAGCGCTACCGGAGGAGGATTCAACACTGAAGCTTTCTTT.

This clone was seen a handful of times. The chain links TRBV5-1 to TRBJ2-3, with D possibly TRBD2 on 5 matching bases. V was cut by 4 bases and J by 3 bases, with 6 bases left in between. This CDR3 contains 12 residues. Per germline, CDR1 SGHRS and CDR2 YFSETQ. CDR3 DNA sequence: TGCGCCAGCAGCCGGAGGACAGATACGCAGTATTTT. The encoded protein is CASSRRTDTQYF.

This chain connects TRBV28 to TRBJ2-4; 7 bases are a match to TRBD1. Germline V gene data show CDR1 as MDHEN and CDR2 as SYDVKM. V lost 7 bases to trimming and J lost 0 bases; unmatched junction nucleotides: 3. The CDR3 extends over 14 amino acids. CDR3 nucleotides: TGTGCCAGCACACACAGGGGAGCCAAAAACATTCAGTACTTC. Protein product: CASTHRGAKNIQYF.

This chain joins TRBV19 and TRBJ2-3, with a tentative D call TRBD2 (6 bases). The germline gives CDR1 LNHDA, CDR2 SQIVND (reference sequence). The CDR3 loop spans 15 amino acids. With 6 bases removed from V and 1 base from J, the gap between germline ends came to 14 bases. CDR3 in DNA: TGTGCCAGTAGGATCCGGTGGGGGGGCACAGATACGCAGTATTTT. Amino acids: CASRIRWGGTDTQYF.